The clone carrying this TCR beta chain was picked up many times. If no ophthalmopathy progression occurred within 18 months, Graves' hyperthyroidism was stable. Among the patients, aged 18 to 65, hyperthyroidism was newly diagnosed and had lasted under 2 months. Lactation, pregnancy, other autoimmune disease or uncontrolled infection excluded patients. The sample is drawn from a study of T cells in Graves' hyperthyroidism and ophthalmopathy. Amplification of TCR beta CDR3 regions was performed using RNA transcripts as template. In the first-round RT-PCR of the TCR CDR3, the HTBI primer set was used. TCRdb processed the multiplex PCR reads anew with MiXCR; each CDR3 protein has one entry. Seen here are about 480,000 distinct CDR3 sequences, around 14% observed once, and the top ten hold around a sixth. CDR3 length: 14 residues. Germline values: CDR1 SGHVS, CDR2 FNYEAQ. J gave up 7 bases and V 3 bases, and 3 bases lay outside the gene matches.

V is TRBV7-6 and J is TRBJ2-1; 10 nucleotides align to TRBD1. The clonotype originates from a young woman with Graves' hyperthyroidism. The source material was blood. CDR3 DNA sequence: TGTGCCAGCAGCTTGACAGGGGGCCGGAATGAGCAGTTCTTC. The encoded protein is CASSLTGGRNEQFF.